The entry below describes one TCR beta chain. V shed 3 bases and J 0 bases; nucleotides not matched to a gene: 2. CDR3 length: 16 residues. Per germline, CDR1 SGHAT and CDR2 FQNNGV. This sample was taken from a study of blood T cell repertoires in COVID-19. Overall study: The study drew acute and convalescent COVID-19 samples from the United States, Italy and Spain. In each case, the material was cDNA or gDNA derived from T cells, B-cell-depleted T cells, or PBMCs.

Profiling relied on immunoSEQ multiplex PCR, and the TCRdb table lists in-frame clones only, not all of them. The sample lists 270,000 or so clones, approximately 81% occurring once. Sequencing used peripheral blood. The receptor comes from a woman younger than 35 with acute or convalescent COVID-19. The chain employs TRBV11-2 and TRBJ2-1; the match to TRBD2 covers 10 bases. DNA for the CDR3: TGTGCCAGCAGCTTTTTAGCGGGAGGCTCCTACAATGAGCAGTTCTTC. Translating gives CASSFLAGGSYNEQFF.